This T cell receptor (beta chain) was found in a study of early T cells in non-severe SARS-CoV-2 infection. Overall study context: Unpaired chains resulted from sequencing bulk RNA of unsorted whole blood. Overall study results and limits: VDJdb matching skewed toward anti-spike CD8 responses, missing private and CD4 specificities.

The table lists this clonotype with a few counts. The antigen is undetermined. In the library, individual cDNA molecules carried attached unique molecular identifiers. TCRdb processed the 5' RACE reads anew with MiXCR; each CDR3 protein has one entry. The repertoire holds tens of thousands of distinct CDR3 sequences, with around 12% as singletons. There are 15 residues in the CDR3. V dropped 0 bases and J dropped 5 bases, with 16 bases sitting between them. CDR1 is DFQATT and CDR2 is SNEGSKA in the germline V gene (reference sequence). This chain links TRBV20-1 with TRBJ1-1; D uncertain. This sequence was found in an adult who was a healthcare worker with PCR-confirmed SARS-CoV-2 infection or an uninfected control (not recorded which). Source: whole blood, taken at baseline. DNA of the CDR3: TGCAGTGCTAGAGATCGGGAACAGCTTGGTACTGAAGCTTTCTTT. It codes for CSARDREQLGTEAFF.